This T cell receptor (beta chain) comes out of a study of shared clonotypes between healthy human individuals. Produced via immunoSEQ multiplex PCR; TCRdb's table is partial and in-frame only. Of about 1.5 million clones listed, around 97% were seen once; the top ten hold approximately 1.2%. V lost 8 bases, J lost 4 bases, and 6 bases lay in between. The CDR3 runs 11 residues. Looked up from germline, CDR1 is MNHEY and CDR2 is SVGAGI. The sample consisted of naive CD4+ T cells sorted from blood. Subset defined: CD45RA+ positively selected. The sequence was obtained from a young man in good health. The V call is TRBV6-5, the J call TRBJ2-1; D call uncertain. Here the CDR3 reads CASSKYNEQFF. CDR3 sequence (DNA): TGTGCCAGCTCCAAGTACAATGAGCAGTTCTTC.